This T cell receptor (beta chain) was captured in a study of blood T cell repertoires in COVID-19. Study-wide background: COVID-19 samples, acute and convalescent, were from the United States, Italy and Spain. The analysed material was cDNA or gDNA that came from T cells, B-cell-depleted T cells, or PBMCs.

The V gene's germline CDR1 is LNHDA and CDR2 SQIVND (reference sequence). This CDR3 comprises 16 residues. Trimming took off 3 bases at V and 1 base at J, with 13 bases between the two ends. Per the study methods: Estimates of nucleated cell counts were drawn from the amplification of reference gene primers. Assay used: immunoSEQ multiplex PCR; TCRdb lists only in-frame clones, some missing. That table supplies the V and J calls and clone size; D and trimming were determined from the DNA. The profile shows roughly 48,000 clones, 88% of them singletons. This clone was detected only a few times. The chain has TRBV19 and TRBJ1-5; D remains ambiguous. The source is a human donor in a cohort sampled during active COVID-19. Sequencing used peripheral blood. The CDR3 sequence is CASSMGTWRSNQPQHF. The CDR3 coding sequence is TGTGCCAGTAGTATGGGTACTTGGAGGAGCAATCAGCCCCAGCATTTT.